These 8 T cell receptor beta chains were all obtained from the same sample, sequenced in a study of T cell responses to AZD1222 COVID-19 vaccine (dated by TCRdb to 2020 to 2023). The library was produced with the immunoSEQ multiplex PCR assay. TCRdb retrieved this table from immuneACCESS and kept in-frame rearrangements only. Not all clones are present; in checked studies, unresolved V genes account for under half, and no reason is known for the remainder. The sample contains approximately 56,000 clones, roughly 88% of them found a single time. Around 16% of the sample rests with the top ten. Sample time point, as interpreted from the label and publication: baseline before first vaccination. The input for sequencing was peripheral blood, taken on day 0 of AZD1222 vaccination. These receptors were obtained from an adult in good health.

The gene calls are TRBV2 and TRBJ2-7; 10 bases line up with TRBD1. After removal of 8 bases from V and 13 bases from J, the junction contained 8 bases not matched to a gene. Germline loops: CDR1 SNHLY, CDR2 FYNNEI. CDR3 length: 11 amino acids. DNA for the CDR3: TGTGCCAGCGGACAGGGGGTTTGGAAATACTTC. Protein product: CASGQGVWKYF.

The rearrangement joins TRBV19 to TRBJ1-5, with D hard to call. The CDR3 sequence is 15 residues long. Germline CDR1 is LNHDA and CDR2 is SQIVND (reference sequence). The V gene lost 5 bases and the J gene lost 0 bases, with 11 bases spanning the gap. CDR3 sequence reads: CASSPRSYSNQPQHF. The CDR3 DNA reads TGTGCCAGTAGTCCTCGTAGTTATAGCAATCAGCCCCAGCATTTT.

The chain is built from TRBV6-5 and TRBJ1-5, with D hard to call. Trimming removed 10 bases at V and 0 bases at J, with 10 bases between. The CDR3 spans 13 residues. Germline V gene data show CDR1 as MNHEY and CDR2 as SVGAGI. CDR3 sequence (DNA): TGTGCCAACCAGAGAGATAGCAATCAGCCCCAGCATTTT. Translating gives CANQRDSNQPQHF.

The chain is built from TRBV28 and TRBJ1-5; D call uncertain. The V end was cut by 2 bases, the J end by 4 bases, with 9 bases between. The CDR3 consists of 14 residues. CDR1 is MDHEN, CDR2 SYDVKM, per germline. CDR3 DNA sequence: TGTGCCAGCAGTTTAGCCGGTCTTAATCAGCCCCAGCATTTT. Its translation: CASSLAGLNQPQHF.

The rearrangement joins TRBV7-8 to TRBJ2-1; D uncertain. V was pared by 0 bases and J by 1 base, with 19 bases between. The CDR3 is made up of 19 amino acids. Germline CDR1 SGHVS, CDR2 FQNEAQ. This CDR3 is CASSLAIGPQRLSYNEQFF. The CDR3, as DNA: TGTGCCAGCAGCTTAGCCATCGGGCCTCAAAGATTATCCTACAATGAGCAGTTCTTC.

The CDR3 DNA sequence: TGTGCCAGCAGCGGGACTAGCAAGGACGAGCAGTACTTC. Its protein product is CASSGTSKDEQYF. The chain has TRBV4-2 and TRBJ2-7; the match to TRBD2 covers 9 bases. Germline loops: CDR1 LGHNA, CDR2 YNFKEQ. The V and J ends lost 5 bases and 5 bases, in that order; junction bases with no gene match: 4. The CDR3 contains 13 residues.

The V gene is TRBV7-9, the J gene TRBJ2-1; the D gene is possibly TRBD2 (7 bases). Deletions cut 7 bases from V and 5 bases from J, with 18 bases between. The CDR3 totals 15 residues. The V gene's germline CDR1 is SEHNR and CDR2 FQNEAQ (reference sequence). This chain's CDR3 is CASMTGGLKDNEQFF. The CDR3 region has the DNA TGTGCCAGCATGACGGGGGGCCTTAAGGACAATGAGCAGTTCTTC.

This CDR3 is CASSVYRGSYEQYF. CDR3 DNA sequence: TGTGCCAGCAGTGTGTACAGGGGCTCCTACGAGCAGTACTTC. This chain connects TRBV2 to TRBJ2-7; 7 bases line up with TRBD1. Trimming at V came to 4 bases and at J to 0 bases, leaving 3 bases not matched to a gene. Germline values: CDR1 SNHLY, CDR2 FYNNEI. This CDR3 has 14 residues.